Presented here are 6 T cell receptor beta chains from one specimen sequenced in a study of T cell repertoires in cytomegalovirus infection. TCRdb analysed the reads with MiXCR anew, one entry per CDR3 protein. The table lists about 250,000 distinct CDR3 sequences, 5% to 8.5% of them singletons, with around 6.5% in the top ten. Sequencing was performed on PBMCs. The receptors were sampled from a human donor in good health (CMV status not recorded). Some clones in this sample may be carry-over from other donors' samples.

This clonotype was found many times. The CDR3 DNA sequence: TGTGCCAGTACGGCAAATACCGGCAAAAACATTCAGTACTTC. Its protein product is CASTANTGKNIQYF. The V and J genes are TRBV19 and TRBJ2-4; D unresolved. Germline-derived CDR1 and CDR2 are LNHDA and SQIVND (reference sequence). V gave up 7 bases and J gave up 3 bases, with 13 bases separating them. This CDR3 comprises 14 residues.

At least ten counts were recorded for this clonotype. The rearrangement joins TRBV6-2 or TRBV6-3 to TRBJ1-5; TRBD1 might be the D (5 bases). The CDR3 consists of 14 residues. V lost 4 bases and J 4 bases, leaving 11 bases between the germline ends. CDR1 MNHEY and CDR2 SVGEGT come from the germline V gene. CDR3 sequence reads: CASSSGGRNQPQHF. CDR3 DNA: TGTGCCAGCAGTTCCGGGGGTCGGAATCAGCCCCAGCATTTT.

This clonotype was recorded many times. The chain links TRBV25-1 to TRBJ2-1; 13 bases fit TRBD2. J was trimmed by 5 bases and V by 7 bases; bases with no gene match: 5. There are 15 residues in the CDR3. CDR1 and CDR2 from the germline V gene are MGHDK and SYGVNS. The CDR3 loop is CASTRGLAGDNEQFF. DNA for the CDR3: TGTGCCAGCACAAGAGGACTAGCGGGGGACAATGAGCAGTTCTTC.

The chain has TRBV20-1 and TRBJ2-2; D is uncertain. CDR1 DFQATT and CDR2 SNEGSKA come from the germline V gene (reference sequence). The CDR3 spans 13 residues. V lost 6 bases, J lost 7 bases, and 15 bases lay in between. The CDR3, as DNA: TGCAGTGCCGCGTCCCCATTAGTCGGGGAGCTGTTTTTT. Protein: CSAASPLVGELFF.

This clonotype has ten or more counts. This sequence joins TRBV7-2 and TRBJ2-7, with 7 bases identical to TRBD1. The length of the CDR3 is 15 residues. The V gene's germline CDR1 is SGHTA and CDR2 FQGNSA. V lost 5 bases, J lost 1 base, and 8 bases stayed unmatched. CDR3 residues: CASSRGQPRSYEQYF. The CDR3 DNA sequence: TGTGCCAGCAGCCGGGGACAGCCTCGTTCCTACGAGCAGTACTTC.

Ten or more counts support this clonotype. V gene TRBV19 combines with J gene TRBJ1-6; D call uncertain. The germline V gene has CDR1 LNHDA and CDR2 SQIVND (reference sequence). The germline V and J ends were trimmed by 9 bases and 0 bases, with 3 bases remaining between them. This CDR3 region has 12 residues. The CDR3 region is CASGSYNSPLHF. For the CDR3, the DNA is TGTGCCAGCGGCTCCTATAATTCACCCCTCCACTTT.